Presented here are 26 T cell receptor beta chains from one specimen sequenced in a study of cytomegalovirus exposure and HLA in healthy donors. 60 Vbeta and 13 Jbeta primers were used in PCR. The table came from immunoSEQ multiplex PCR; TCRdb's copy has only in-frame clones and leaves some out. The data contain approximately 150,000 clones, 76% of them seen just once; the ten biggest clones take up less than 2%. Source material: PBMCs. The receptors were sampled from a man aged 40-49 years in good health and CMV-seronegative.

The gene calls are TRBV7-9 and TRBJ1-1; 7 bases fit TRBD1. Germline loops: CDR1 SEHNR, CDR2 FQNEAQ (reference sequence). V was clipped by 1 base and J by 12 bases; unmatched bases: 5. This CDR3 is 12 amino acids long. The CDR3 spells CASSLGTGWSFF. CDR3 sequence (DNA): TGTGCCAGCAGCTTAGGGACAGGATGGTCTTTCTTT.

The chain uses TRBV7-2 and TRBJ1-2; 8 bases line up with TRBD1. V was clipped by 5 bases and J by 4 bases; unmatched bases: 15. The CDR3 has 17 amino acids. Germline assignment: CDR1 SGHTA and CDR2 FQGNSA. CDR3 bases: TGTGCCAGCAGCCCACCACCCAGGACAGGGAATCTCTATGGCTACACCTTC. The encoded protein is CASSPPPRTGNLYGYTF. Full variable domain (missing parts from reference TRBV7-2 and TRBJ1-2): GAGVSQSPSNKVTEKGKDVELRCDPISGHTALYWYRQSLGQGLEFLIYFQGNSAPDKSGLPSDRFSAERTGGSVSTLTIQRTQQEDSAVYLCASSPPPRTGNLYGYTFGSGTRLTVV.

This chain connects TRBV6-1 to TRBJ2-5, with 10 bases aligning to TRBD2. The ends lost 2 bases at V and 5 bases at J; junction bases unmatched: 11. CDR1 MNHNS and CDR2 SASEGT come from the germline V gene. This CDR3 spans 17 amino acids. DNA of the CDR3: TGTGCCAGCAGTGAATCCACCCCATCACTAGCGGGGGAGACCCAGTACTTC. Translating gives CASSESTPSLAGETQYF.

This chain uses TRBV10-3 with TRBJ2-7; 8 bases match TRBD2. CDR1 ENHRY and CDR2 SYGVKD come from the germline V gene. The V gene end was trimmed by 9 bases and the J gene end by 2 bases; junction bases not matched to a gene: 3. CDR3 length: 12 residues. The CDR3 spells CAMGGLAYEQYF. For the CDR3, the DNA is TGTGCCATGGGGGGACTAGCCTACGAGCAGTACTTC.

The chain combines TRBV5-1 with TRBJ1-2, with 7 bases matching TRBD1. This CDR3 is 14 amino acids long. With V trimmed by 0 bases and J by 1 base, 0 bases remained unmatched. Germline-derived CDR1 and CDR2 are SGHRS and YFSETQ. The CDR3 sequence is CASSLDRGNYGYTF. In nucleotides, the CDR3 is TGCGCCAGCAGCTTGGACAGGGGTAACTATGGCTACACCTTC.

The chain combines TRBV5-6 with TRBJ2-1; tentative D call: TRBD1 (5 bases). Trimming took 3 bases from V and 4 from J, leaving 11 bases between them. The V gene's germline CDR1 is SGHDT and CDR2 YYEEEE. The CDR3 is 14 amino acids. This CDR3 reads CASSSRTRYNEQFF. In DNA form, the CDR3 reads TGTGCCAGCAGCTCCCGGACACGTTACAATGAGCAGTTCTTC.

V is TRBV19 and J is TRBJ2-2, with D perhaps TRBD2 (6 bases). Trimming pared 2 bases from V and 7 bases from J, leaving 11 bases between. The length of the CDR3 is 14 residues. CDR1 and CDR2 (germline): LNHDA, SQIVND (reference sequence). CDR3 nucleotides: TGTGCCAGTAGTATATTCGGAGGGAACGGGGAGCTGTTTTTT. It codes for CASSIFGGNGELFF. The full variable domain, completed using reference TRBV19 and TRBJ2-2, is DGGITQSPKYLFRKEGQNVTLSCEQNLNHDAMYWYRQDPGQGLRLIYYSQIVNDFQKGDIAEGYSVSREKKESFPLTVTSAQKNPTAFYLCASSIFGGNGELFFGEGSRLTVL.

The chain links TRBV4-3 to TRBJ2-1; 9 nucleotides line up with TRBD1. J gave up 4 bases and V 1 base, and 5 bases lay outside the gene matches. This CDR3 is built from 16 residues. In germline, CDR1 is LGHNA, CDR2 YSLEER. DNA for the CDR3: TGCGCCAGCAGCCAAGTCGGGACAGGGAGGTACAATGAGCAGTTCTTC. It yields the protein CASSQVGTGRYNEQFF.

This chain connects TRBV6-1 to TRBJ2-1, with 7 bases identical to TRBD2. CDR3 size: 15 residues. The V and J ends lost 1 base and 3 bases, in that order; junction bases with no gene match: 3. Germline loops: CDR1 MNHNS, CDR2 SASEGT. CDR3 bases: TGTGCCAGCAGTGAAGGGGCGGGGGACTACAATGAGCAGTTCTTC. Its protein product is CASSEGAGDYNEQFF.

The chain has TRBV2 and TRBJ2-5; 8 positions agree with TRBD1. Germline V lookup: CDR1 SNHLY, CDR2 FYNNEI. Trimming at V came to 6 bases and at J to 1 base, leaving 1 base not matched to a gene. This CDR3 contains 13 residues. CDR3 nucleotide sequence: TGTGCCAGCAGCACAGGGGGCCAAGAGACCCAGTACTTC. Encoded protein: CASSTGGQETQYF. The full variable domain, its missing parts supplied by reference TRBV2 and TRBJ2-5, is EPEVTQTPSHQVTQMGQEVILRCVPISNHLYFYWYRQILGQKVEFLVSFYNNEISEKSEIFDDQFSVERPDGSNFTLKIRSTKLEDSAMYFCASSTGGQETQYFGPGTRLLVL.

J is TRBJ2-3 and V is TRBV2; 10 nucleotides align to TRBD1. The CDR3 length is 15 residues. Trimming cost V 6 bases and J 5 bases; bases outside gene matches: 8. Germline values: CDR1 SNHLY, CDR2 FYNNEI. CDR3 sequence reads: CASSETGGDQDTQYF. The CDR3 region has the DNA TGTGCCAGCAGCGAGACAGGGGGCGACCAAGATACGCAGTATTTT.

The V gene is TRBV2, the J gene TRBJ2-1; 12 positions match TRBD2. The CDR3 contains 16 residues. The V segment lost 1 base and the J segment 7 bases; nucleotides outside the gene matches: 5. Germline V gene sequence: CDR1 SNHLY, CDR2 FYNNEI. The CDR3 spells CASSEGLAGEENEQFF. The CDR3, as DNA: TGTGCCAGCAGTGAAGGACTAGCGGGAGAGGAAAATGAGCAGTTCTTC.

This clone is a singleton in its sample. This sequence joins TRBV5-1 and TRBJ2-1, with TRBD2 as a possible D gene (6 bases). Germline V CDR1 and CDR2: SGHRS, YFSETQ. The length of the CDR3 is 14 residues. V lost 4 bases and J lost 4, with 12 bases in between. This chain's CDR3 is CASSPGVGYNEQFF. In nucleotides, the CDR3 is TGCGCCAGCAGCCCGGGAGTAGGTTACAATGAGCAGTTCTTC.

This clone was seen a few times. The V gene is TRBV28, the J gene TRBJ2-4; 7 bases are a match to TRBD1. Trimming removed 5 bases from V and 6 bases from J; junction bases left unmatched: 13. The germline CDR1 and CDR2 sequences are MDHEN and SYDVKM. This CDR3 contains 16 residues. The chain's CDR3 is CASSRETTGSSNIQYF. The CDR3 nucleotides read TGTGCCAGCAGTCGCGAGACGACAGGGTCTTCAAACATTCAGTACTTC.

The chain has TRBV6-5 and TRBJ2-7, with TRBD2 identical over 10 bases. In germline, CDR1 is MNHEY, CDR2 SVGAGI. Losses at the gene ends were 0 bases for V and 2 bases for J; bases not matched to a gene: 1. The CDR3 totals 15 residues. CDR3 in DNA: TGTGCCAGCAGTTACTCAGCGGGAGGGACCTACGAGCAGTACTTC. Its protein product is CASSYSAGGTYEQYF.

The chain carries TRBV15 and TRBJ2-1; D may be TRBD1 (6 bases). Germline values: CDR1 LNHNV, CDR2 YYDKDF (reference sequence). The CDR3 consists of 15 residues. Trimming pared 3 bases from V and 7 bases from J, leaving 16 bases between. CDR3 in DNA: TGTGCCACCAGCAGCCCCGTAGGGGGTGGAAATGAGCAGTTCTTC. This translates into CATSSPVGGGNEQFF.

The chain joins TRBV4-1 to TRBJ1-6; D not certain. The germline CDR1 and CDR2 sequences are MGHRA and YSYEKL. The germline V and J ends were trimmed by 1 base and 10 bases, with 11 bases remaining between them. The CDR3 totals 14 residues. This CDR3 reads CASSQVPGSSPLHF. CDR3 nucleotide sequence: TGCGCCAGCAGCCAAGTACCAGGATCATCACCCCTCCACTTT.

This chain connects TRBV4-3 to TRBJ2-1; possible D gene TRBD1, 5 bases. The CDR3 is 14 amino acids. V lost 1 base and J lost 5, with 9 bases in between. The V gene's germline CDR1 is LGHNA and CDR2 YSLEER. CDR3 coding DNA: TGCGCCAGCAGCCAAGCTGGCAGGGACAATGAGCAGTTCTTC. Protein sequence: CASSQAGRDNEQFF.

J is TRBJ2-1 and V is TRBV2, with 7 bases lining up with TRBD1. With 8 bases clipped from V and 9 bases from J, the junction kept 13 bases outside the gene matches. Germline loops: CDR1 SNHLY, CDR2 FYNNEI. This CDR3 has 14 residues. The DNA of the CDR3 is TGTGCCAGCCTAGACAGGGCCCTATTCGGTGAGCAGTTCTTC. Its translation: CASLDRALFGEQFF.

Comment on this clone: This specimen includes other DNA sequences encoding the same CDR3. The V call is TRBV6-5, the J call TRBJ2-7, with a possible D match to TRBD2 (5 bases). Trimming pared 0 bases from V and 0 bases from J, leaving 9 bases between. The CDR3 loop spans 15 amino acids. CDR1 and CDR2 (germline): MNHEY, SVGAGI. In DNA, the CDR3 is TGTGCCAGCAGTTACTCGGGCAGCGGCTCCTACGAGCAGTACTTC. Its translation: CASSYSGSGSYEQYF.

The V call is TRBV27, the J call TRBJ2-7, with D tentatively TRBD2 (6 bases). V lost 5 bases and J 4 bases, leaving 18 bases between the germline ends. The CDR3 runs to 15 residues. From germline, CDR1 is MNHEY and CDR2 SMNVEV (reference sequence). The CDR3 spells CASSTRDSGKYEQYF. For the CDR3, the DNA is TGTGCCAGCAGTACCCGGGACTCGGGGAAGTACGAGCAGTACTTC.

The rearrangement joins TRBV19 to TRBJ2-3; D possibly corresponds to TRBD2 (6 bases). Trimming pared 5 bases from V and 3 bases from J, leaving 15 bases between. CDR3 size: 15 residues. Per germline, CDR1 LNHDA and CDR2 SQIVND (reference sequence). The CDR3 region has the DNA TGTGCCAGTAGTCGGGGAAGGGAGGTGACAGATACGCAGTATTTT. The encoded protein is CASSRGREVTDTQYF.

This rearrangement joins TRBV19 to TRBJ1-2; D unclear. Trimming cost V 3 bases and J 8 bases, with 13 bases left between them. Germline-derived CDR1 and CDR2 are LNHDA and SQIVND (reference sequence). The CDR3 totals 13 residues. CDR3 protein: CASSIQQRGGYTF. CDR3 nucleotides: TGTGCCAGTAGTATTCAACAGAGAGGGGGCTACACCTTC.

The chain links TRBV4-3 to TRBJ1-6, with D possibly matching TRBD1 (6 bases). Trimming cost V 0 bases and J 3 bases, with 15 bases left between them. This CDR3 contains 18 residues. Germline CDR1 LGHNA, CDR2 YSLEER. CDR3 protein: CASSQDRAGADYNSPLHF. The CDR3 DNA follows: TGCGCCAGCAGCCAAGATCGGGCGGGGGCGGACTATAATTCACCCCTCCACTTT.

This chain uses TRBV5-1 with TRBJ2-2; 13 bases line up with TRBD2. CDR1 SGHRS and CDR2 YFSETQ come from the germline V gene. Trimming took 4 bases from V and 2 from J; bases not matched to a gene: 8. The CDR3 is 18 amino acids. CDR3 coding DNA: TGCGCCAGCAGCCCTCGGACTAGCGGGGGCGCTAACACCGGGGAGCTGTTTTTT. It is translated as CASSPRTSGGANTGELFF.

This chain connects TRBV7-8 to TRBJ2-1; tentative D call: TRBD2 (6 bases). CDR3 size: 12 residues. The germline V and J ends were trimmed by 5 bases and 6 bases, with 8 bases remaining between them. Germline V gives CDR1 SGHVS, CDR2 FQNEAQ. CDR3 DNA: TGTGCCAGCAGCCCGGGGGTCAATGAGCAGTTCTTC. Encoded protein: CASSPGVNEQFF. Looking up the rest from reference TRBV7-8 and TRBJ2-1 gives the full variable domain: GAGVSQSPRYKVAKRGQDVALRCDPISGHVSLFWYQQALGQGPEFLTYFQNEAQLDKSGLPSDRFFAERPEGSVSTLKIQRTQQEDSAVYLCASSPGVNEQFFGPGTRLTVL.